This passage covers 2 T cell receptor beta chains from one sample sequenced in a study of cytomegalovirus exposure and HLA in healthy donors. Only in-frame clones appear in the TCRdb table, and some are missing; sequencing was by immunoSEQ multiplex PCR. This table has 65,000 to 75,000 clones, over 95% appearing once. The sequenced sample consisted of PBMCs. The receptors originated from a woman under 30 in good health and CMV-seropositive.

The V and J genes are TRBV6-1 and TRBJ1-4; 7 nucleotides line up with TRBD1. The CDR3 consists of 13 residues. Germline lookup yields CDR1 MNHNS and CDR2 SASEGT. The trim removed 8 bases at V and 8 bases at J, leaving 8 bases unmatched. Written as DNA, the CDR3 is TGTGCCAGCCTGCGACAGGGAATAGAAAAACTGTTTTTT. It encodes CASLRQGIEKLFF.

The chain combines TRBV27 with TRBJ2-7, with 11 bases identical to TRBD2. Germline CDR1 reads MNHEY; CDR2 reads SMNVEV (reference sequence). This CDR3 is 15 amino acids long. V trimming: 5 bases; J trimming: 3 bases; junction bases outside the gene matches: 6. In nucleotides, the CDR3 is TGTGCCAGCAGTCAAAGAGGGACTAGCGGCTACGAGCAGTACTTC. Its protein is CASSQRGTSGYEQYF.